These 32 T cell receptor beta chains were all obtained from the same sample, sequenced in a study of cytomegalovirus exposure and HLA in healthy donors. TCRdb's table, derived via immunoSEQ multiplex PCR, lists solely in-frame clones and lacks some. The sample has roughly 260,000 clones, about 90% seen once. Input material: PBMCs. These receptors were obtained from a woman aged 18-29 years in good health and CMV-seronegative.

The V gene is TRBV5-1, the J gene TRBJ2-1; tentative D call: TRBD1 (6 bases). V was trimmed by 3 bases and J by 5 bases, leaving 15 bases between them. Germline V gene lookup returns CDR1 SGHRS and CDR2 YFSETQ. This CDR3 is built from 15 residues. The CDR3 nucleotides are TGCGCCAGCAGCTACAGGGTAAGGAGTGACAATGAGCAGTTCTTC. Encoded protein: CASSYRVRSDNEQFF.

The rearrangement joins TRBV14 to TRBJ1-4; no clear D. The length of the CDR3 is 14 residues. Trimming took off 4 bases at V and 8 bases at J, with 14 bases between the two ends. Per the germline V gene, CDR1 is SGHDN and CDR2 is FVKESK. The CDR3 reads CASSPLGVEEKLFF. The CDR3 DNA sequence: TGTGCCAGCAGCCCTCTCGGGGTGGAGGAAAAACTGTTTTTT.

The CDR3: CSVEELGVSDKNIQYF. CDR3 nucleotide sequence: TGCAGCGTTGAAGAACTCGGGGTATCCGATAAAAACATTCAGTACTTC. The chain carries TRBV29-1 and TRBJ2-4; D possibly corresponds to TRBD2 (5 bases). The CDR3 length is 16 residues. In germline, CDR1 is SQVTM, CDR2 ANQGSEA. Trimming left V 0 bases short and J 4 bases short, with 16 bases between.

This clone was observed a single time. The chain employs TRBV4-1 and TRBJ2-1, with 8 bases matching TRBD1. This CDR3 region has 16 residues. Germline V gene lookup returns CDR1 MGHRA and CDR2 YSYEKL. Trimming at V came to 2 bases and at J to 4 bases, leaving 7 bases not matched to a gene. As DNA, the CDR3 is TGCGCCAGCAGCCAATACCCGACAGGGGTGTACAATGAGCAGTTCTTC. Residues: CASSQYPTGVYNEQFF.

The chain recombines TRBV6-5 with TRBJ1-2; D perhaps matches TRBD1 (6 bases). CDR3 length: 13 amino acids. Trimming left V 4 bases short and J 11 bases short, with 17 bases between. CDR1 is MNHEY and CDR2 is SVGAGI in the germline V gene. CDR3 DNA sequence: TGTGCCAGCAGTTTTTCCCAACCCGGGACATACACCTTC. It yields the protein CASSFSQPGTYTF.

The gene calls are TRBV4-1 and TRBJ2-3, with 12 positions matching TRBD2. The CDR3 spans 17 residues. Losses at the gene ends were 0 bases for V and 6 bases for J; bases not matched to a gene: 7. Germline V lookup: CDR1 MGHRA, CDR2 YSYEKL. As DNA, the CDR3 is TGCGCCAGCAGCCAAGAAGGCCTAGCGGGGGGGCCGGATACGCAGTATTTT. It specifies CASSQEGLAGGPDTQYF.

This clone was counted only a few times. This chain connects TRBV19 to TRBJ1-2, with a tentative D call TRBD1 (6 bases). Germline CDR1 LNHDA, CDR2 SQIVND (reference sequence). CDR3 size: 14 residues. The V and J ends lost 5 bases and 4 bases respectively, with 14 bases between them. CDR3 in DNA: TGTGCCAGTAGTGGCCCACAGGGAATCTATGGCTACACCTTC. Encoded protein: CASSGPQGIYGYTF.

The CDR3 bases are TGCAGCGTTGTCCCAAGACAGCCGAACACTGAAGCTTTCTTT. It encodes CSVVPRQPNTEAFF. The chain recombines TRBV29-1 with TRBJ1-1; D might be TRBD1 (5 bases). The CDR3 length is 14 residues. The germline V gene encodes CDR1 SQVTM and CDR2 ANQGSEA. Trimming removed 4 bases from V and 1 base from J, with 13 bases in between.

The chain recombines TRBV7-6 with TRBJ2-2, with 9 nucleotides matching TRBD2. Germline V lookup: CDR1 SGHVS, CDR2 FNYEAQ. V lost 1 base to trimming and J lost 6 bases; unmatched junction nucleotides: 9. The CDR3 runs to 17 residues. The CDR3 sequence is CASSLVGDSGGAGELFF. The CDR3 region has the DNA TGTGCCAGCAGCTTAGTGGGGGATAGCGGGGGAGCCGGGGAGCTGTTTTTT.

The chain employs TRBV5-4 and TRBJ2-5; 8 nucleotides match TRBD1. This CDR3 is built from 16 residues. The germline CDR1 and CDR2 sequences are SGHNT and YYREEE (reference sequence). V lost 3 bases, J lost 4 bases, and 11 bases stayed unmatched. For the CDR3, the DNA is TGTGCCAGCAGCTCAGATGTCGCAGGGGGCTCAGAGACCCAGTACTTC. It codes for CASSSDVAGGSETQYF.

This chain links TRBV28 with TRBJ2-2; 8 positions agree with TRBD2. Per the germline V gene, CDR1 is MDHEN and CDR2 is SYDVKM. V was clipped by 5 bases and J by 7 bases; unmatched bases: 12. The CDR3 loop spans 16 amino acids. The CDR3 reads CASSPGTRGLFGELFF. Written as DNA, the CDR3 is TGTGCCAGCAGTCCGGGGACTAGGGGTCTGTTCGGGGAGCTGTTTTTT. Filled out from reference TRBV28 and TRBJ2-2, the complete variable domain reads DVKVTQSSRYLVKRTGEKVFLECVQDMDHENMFWYRQDPGLGLRLIYFSYDVKMKEKGDIPEGYSVSREKKERFSLILESASTNQTSMYLCASSPGTRGLFGELFFGEGSRLTVL.

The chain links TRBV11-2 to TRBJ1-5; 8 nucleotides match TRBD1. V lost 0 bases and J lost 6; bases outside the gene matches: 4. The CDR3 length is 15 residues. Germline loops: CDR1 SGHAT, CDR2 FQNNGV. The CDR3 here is CASSLEGQGSQPQHF. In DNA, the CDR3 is TGTGCCAGCAGCTTAGAAGGACAGGGAAGTCAGCCCCAGCATTTT.

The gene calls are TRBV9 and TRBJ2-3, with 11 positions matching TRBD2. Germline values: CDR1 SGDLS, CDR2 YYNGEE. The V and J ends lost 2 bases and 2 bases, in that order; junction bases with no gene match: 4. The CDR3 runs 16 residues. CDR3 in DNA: TGTGCCAGCAGCGTTTGGACTAGCGGGTTCACAGATACGCAGTATTTT. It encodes CASSVWTSGFTDTQYF.

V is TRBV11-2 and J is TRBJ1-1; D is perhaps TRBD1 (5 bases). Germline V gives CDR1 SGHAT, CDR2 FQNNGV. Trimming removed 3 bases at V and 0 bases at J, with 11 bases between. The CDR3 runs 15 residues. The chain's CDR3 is CASSLRQTMNTEAFF. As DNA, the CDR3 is TGTGCCAGCAGCTTGAGACAGACAATGAACACTGAAGCTTTCTTT.

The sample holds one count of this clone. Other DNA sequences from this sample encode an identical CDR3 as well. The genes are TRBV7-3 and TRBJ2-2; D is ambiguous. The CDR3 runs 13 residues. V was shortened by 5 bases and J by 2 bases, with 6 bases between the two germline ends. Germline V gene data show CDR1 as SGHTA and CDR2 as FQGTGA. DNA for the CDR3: TGTGCCAGCAGCCCACTTAACACCGGGGAGCTGTTTTTT. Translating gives CASSPLNTGELFF. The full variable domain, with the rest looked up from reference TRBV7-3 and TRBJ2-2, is GAGVSQTPSNKVTEKGKYVELRCDPISGHTALYWYRQSLGQGPEFLIYFQGTGAADDSGLPNDRFFAVRPEGSVSTLKIQRTERGDSAVYLCASSPLNTGELFFGEGSRLTVL.

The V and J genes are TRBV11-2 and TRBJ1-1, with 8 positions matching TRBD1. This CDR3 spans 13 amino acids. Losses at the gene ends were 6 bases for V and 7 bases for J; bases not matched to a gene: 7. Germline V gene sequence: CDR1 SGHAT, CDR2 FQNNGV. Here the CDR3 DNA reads TGTGCCAGCAGAGGACAGGGTGTGATTGAAGCTTTCTTT. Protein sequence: CASRGQGVIEAFF.

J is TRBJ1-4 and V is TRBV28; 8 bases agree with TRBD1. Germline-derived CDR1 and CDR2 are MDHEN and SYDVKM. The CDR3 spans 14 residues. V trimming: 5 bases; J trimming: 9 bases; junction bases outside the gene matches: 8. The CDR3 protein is CASSPRTGRKKLFF. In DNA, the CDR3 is TGTGCCAGCAGTCCGCGGACAGGGAGAAAAAAACTGTTTTTT.

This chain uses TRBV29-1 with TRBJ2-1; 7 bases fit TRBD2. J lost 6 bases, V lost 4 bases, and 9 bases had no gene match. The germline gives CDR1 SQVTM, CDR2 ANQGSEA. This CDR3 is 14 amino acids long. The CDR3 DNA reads TGCAGCGTTGTATCCCGGGGGGATCTCAATGAGCAGTTCTTC. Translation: CSVVSRGDLNEQFF.

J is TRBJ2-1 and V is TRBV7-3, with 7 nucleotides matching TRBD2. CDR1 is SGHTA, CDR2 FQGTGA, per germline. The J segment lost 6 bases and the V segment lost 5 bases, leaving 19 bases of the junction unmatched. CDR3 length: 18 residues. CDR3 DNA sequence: TGTGCCAGCAGCCCGAACTCCCTCGGGGGGTCCGGGGTCAATGAGCAGTTCTTC. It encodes CASSPNSLGGSGVNEQFF.

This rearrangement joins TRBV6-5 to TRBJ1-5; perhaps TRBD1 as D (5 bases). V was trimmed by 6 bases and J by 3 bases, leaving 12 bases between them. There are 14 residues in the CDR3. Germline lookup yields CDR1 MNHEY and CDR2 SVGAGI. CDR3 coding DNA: TGTGCCAGCAGGACCGGGGGTAACAATCAGCCCCAGCATTTT. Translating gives CASRTGGNNQPQHF.

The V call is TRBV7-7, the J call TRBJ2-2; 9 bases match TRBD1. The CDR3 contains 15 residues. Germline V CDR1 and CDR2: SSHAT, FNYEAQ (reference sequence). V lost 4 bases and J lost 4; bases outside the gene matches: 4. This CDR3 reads CASSSQGAFTGELFF. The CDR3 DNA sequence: TGTGCCAGCAGCTCACAGGGGGCTTTCACCGGGGAGCTGTTTTTT.

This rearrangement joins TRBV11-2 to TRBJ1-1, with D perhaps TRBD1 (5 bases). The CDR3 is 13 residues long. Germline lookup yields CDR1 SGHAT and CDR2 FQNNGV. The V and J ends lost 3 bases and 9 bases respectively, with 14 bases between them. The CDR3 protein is CASSFGQGIQAFF. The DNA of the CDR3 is TGTGCCAGCAGCTTCGGGCAGGGCATTCAAGCTTTCTTT.

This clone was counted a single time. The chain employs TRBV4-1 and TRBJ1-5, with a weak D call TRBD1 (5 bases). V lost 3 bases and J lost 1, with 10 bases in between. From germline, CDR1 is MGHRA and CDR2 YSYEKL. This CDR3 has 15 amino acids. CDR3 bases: TGCGCCAGCAGCCAGTCAGGGATGAGCAATCAGCCCCAGCATTTT. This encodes CASSQSGMSNQPQHF.

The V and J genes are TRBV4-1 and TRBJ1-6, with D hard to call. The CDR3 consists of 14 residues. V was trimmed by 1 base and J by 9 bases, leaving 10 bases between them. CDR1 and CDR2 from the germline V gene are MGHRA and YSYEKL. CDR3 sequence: CASSQVGSGSPLHF. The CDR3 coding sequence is TGCGCCAGCAGCCAAGTCGGAAGCGGTTCACCCCTCCACTTT.

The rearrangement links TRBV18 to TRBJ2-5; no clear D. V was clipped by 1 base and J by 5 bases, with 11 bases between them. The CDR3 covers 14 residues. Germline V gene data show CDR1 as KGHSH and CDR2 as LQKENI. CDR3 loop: CASSPQAVRETQYF. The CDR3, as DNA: TGTGCCAGCTCACCACAAGCTGTACGTGAGACCCAGTACTTC.

CDR3 region: CASSRQILGSYEQYV. In DNA form, the CDR3 reads TGTGCCAGCAGTCGACAGATATTAGGATCCTACGAGCAGTACGTC. V and J are TRBV6-1 and TRBJ2-7, with D perhaps matching TRBD1 (5 bases). This CDR3 is 15 amino acids long. Between the trimmed V and J ends, which lost 5 bases and 1 base, there was a span of 15 bases. The germline V gene has CDR1 MNHNS and CDR2 SASEGT.

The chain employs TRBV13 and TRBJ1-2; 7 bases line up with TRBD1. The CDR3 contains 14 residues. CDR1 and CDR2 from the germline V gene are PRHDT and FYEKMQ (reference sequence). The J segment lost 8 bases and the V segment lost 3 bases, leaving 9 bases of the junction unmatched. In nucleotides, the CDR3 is TGTGCCAGCAGCTTCCTGGGACAGCATAAAGGCTACACCTTC. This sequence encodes CASSFLGQHKGYTF.

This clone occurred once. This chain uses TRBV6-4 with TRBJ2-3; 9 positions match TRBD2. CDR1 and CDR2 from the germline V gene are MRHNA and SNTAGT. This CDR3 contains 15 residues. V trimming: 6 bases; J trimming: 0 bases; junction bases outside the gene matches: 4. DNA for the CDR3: TGTGCCAGCAGAAGTAGCGGGGGTAGCACAGATACGCAGTATTTT. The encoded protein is CASRSSGGSTDTQYF.

The CDR3 sequence: CASSNRLAGTAYNEQFF. The CDR3 nucleotides read TGTGCCAGCAGCAACCGACTAGCGGGGACCGCCTACAATGAGCAGTTCTTC. The rearrangement uses TRBV27 and TRBJ2-1; 11 bases are a match to TRBD2. Germline V lookup: CDR1 MNHEY, CDR2 SMNVEV (reference sequence). V shed 6 bases, J shed 2 bases, and the junction held 9 bases outside the gene matches. This CDR3 contains 17 residues.

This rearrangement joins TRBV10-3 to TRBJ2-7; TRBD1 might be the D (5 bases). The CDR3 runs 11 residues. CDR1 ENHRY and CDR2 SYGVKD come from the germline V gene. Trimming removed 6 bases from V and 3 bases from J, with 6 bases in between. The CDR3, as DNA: TGTGCCATCAGCCAGGGCTACGAGCAGTACGTC. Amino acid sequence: CAISQGYEQYV.

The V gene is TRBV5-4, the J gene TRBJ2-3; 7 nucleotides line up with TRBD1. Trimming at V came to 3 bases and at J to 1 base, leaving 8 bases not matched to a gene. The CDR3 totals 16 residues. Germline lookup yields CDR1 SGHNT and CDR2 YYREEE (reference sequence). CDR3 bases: TGTGCCAGCAGCTCATGGACAGGTTGGGGCACAGATACGCAGTATTTT. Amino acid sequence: CASSSWTGWGTDTQYF.

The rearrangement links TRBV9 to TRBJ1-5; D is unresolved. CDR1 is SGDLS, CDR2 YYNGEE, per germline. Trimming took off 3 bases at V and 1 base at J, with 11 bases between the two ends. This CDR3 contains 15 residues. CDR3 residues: CASSAGLQSNQPQHF. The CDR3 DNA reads TGTGCCAGCAGCGCTGGACTTCAGAGCAATCAGCCCCAGCATTTT.